A selection of T cell receptor beta chains follows, all from one sample in a study of shared clonotypes between healthy human individuals. TCRdb's copy holds only in-frame clones and misses some; the assay was immunoSEQ multiplex PCR. Found here are under 600,000 clones, more than 95% of them singletons; the top ten hold around 0.3%. Specimen: naive CD8+ T cells sorted from blood. These receptors were collected from a man aged 25-40 years in good health. CDR3s include the opening cysteine and the closing phenylalanine or tryptophan. The D gene is left open where the match is weak. Clone size, where shown, is once, few, many, or a class for clones that have expanded.

d_gene	abundance	v_gene	j_gene	CDR3aa	CDR3nt
TRBD2	NA	TRBV27	TRBJ2-3	CASSSQLAGGTDTQYF	TGTGCCAGCAGTTCCCAACTAGCGGGAGGAACAGATACGCAGTATTTT
NA	NA	TRBV5-1	TRBJ2-7	CASSYSPYEQYF	TGCGCCAGCAGCTATTCTCCCTACGAGCAGTACTTC
TRBD2	NA	TRBV14	TRBJ2-7	CASSQPSLAGAYEQYF	TGTGCCAGCAGCCAACCGTCCCTAGCGGGTGCCTACGAGCAGTACTTC
NA	NA	TRBV6-5	TRBJ2-2	CASSYATSDTGELFF	TGTGCCAGCAGTTACGCGACTAGTGATACCGGGGAGCTGTTTTTT
NA	NA	TRBV6-5	TRBJ2-1	CASRGFLSWNEQFF	TGTGCCAGCAGGGGTTTCTTGTCTTGGAATGAGCAGTTCTTC
NA	NA	TRBV30	TRBJ1-1	CAWSLGVRGGDEAFF	TGTGCCTGGAGTCTTGGAGTCCGAGGTGGAGATGAAGCTTTCTTT
NA	NA	TRBV5-6	TRBJ2-3	CASSWTVYTDTQYF	TGTGCCAGCAGTTGGACAGTTTACACAGATACGCAGTATTTT
NA	NA	TRBV4-3	TRBJ2-6	CASSQEGSRSSLGGANVLTF	TGCGCCAGCAGCCAAGAAGGGTCGCGGTCCTCCCTCGGCGGGGCCAACGTCCTGACTTTC
NA	NA	TRBV4-1	TRBJ2-1	CASSQSPVPGYNEQFF	TGCGCCAGCAGCCAAAGCCCTGTGCCGGGATACAATGAGCAGTTCTTC
NA	NA	TRBV18	TRBJ2-1	CASSPARVPYNEQFF	TGTGCCAGCTCACCGGCGCGGGTCCCCTACAATGAGCAGTTCTTC
TRBD1	NA	TRBV14	TRBJ2-7	CASSQWTGGYEQYF	TGTGCCAGCAGCCAGTGGACAGGGGGCTACGAGCAGTACTTC
NA	NA	TRBV7-8	TRBJ2-7	CASSLKGPSGAYEQYF	TGTGCCAGCAGCTTAAAGGGGCCTTCAGGGGCCTACGAGCAGTACTTC
NA	NA	TRBV27	TRBJ1-5	CASSQPGQPQHF	TGTGCCAGCAGTCAGCCGGGTCAGCCCCAGCATTTT
TRBD1	NA	TRBV9	TRBJ1-2	CASSAGGGGYTF	TGTGCCAGCAGCGCAGGGGGAGGTGGCTACACCTTC
NA	NA	TRBV27	TRBJ2-7	CASRASTYEQYF	TGTGCCAGCAGGGCTAGCACTTACGAGCAGTACTTC
NA	NA	TRBV27	TRBJ2-2	CASSFERNTGELFF	TGTGCCAGCAGTTTCGAGAGGAACACCGGGGAGCTGTTTTTT
NA	NA	TRBV7-2	TRBJ2-1	CASSYLGGDEQFF	TGTGCCAGCAGTTACCTCGGTGGGGATGAGCAGTTCTTC
NA	NA	TRBV9	TRBJ1-2	CASSPTDWNYGYTF	TGTGCCAGCAGCCCAACGGACTGGAACTATGGCTACACCTTC
NA	NA	TRBV30	TRBJ2-3	CAWSVLVGTDTQYF	TGTGCCTGGAGTGTACTAGTGGGCACAGATACGCAGTATTTT
TRBD2	NA	TRBV4-3	TRBJ2-1	CASSQDRLAGADEQFF	TGCGCCAGCAGCCAAGATAGGCTAGCGGGAGCGGATGAGCAGTTCTTC
NA	NA	TRBV6-1	TRBJ1-5	CASSEALRSGKRQPQHF	TGTGCCAGCAGTGAAGCGCTTCGGTCCGGGAAGAGACAGCCCCAGCATTTT
TRBD2	NA	TRBV7-9	TRBJ2-2	CASSWTSGNTGELFF	TGTGCCAGCAGTTGGACTAGCGGGAACACCGGGGAGCTGTTTTTT
NA	NA	TRBV9	TRBJ1-5	CASSVGQGLSQPQHF	TGTGCCAGCAGCGTAGGGCAGGGACTTTCTCAGCCCCAGCATTTT
NA	NA	TRBV5-1	TRBJ2-7	CASSKTIDDEQYF	TGCGCCAGCAGCAAAACCATAGACGACGAGCAGTACTTC
TRBD1	NA	TRBV5-5	TRBJ2-7	CASSGGQLYEQYF	TGTGCCAGCAGCGGGGGACAGCTCTACGAGCAGTACTTC
TRBD2	few	TRBV29-1	TRBJ2-1	CSVEPTSGSGEQFF	TGCAGCGTTGAACCGACTAGCGGGAGTGGCGAGCAGTTCTTC
TRBD2	NA	TRBV14	TRBJ2-5	CASSLAGGETQYF	TGTGCCAGCAGCCTAGCGGGAGGGGAGACCCAGTACTTC
NA	NA	TRBV6-5	TRBJ2-2	CASSYSPGANTGELFF	TGTGCCAGCAGTTACTCGCCAGGGGCGAACACCGGGGAGCTGTTTTTT
TRBD2	NA	TRBV11-2	TRBJ2-7	CASSLDGTRSSEQYF	TGTGCCAGCAGCTTAGATGGGACTAGATCGTCCGAGCAGTACTTC
TRBD2	NA	TRBV5-1	TRBJ2-1	CASRHGLAGVNNEQFF	TGCGCCAGCAGACATGGACTAGCGGGAGTAAACAATGAGCAGTTCTTC
TRBD2	NA	TRBV18	TRBJ2-7	CASSPRREGFPYEQYF	TGTGCCAGCTCACCACGGCGGGAGGGCTTTCCGTACGAGCAGTACTTC
NA	NA	TRBV7-9	TRBJ1-2	CASSLAGSSKNYGYTF	TGTGCCAGCAGCTTAGCTGGCTCCTCCAAGAACTATGGCTACACCTTC
TRBD2	NA	TRBV9	TRBJ2-3	CASSVGGGSTDTQYF	TGTGCCAGCAGCGTAGGGGGAGGGTCGACAGATACGCAGTATTTT